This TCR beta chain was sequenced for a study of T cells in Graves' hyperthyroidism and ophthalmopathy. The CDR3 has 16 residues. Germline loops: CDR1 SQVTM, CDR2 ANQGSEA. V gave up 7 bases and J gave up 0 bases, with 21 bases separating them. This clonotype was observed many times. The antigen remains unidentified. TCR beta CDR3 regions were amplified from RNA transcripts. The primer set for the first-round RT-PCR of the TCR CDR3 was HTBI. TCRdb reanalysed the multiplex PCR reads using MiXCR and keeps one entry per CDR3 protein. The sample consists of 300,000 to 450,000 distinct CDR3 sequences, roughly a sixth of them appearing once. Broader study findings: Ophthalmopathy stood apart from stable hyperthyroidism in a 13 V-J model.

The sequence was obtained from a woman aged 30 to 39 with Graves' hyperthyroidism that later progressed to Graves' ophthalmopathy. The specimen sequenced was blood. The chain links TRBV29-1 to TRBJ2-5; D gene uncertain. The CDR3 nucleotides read TGCAGCGCCGAATATACGACTCCCCTGGACCAAGAGACCCAGTACTTC. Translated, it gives CSAEYTTPLDQETQYF.